These 32 T cell receptor beta chains share one sample of origin, sequenced in a study of blood T cell repertoires in COVID-19. Measured with immunoSEQ multiplex PCR; TCRdb has only the in-frame clones, and not every one. This sample has about 160,000 clones, with 90% to 95% found just once. The sequenced material came from peripheral blood. The origin of the receptors is a man aged 45-60 years with acute or convalescent COVID-19.

This sequence joins TRBV6-5 and TRBJ2-2; 10 nucleotides agree with TRBD1. V lost 2 bases to trimming and J lost 5 bases; unmatched junction nucleotides: 2. This CDR3 has 15 residues. Germline lookup yields CDR1 MNHEY and CDR2 SVGAGI. DNA for the CDR3: TGTGCCAGCAGTTACGGGACAGGGGTAACCGGGGAGCTGTTTTTT. This codes for CASSYGTGVTGELFF.

This clone was found once. This chain joins TRBV7-3 and TRBJ2-3, with TRBD1 matching over 7 bases. Per germline, CDR1 SGHTA and CDR2 FQGTGA. Trimming took 5 bases from V and 1 from J; bases not matched to a gene: 6. This CDR3 comprises 15 residues. CDR3 sequence: CASSLGQARTDTQYF. The CDR3 DNA sequence: TGTGCCAGCAGCCTCGGACAGGCCCGCACAGATACGCAGTATTTT.

The chain carries TRBV2 and TRBJ2-2; D may be TRBD2 (5 bases). Trimming took off 6 bases at V and 3 bases at J, with 14 bases between the two ends. CDR3 length: 15 amino acids. Germline loops: CDR1 SNHLY, CDR2 FYNNEI. The CDR3 reads CASRVEGRDTGELFF. CDR3 bases: TGTGCCAGCAGGGTCGAGGGAAGGGACACCGGGGAGCTGTTTTTT. The full variable domain, its missing parts supplied by reference TRBV2 and TRBJ2-2, is EPEVTQTPSHQVTQMGQEVILRCVPISNHLYFYWYRQILGQKVEFLVSFYNNEISEKSEIFDDQFSVERPDGSNFTLKIRSTKLEDSAMYFCASRVEGRDTGELFFGEGSRLTVL.

V and J are TRBV5-4 and TRBJ2-5; D unresolved. This CDR3 has 15 amino acids. Trimming shortened V by 0 bases and J by 5 bases, and 14 bases separated the two germline ends. The germline gives CDR1 SGHNT, CDR2 YYREEE (reference sequence). The CDR3 DNA reads TGTGCCAGCAGCTTGGTTGGCCAGAGGAAGGAGACCCAGTACTTC. Its protein is CASSLVGQRKETQYF.

The V gene is TRBV11-2, the J gene TRBJ2-7, with TRBD1 matching over 8 bases. In germline, CDR1 is SGHAT, CDR2 FQNNGV. This CDR3 is built from 15 residues. Trimming cost V 5 bases and J 4 bases; bases outside gene matches: 10. The chain's CDR3 is CASSGTDRGSYEQYF. In DNA form, the CDR3 reads TGTGCCAGCAGCGGGACAGACAGGGGTTCTTACGAGCAGTACTTC. The complete variable domain, with remaining parts taken from reference TRBV11-2 and TRBJ2-7, reads EAGVAQSPRYKIIEKRQSVAFWCNPISGHATLYWYQQILGQGPKLLIQFQNNGVVDDSQLPKDRFSAERLKGVDSTLKIQPAKLEDSAVYLCASSGTDRGSYEQYFGPGTRLTVT.

The chain employs TRBV16 and TRBJ2-5; tentative D call: TRBD2 (6 bases). Germline loops: CDR1 KGHSY, CDR2 FQNENV. The V and J ends lost 2 bases and 1 base respectively, with 17 bases between them. There are 17 residues in the CDR3. Written as DNA, the CDR3 is TGTGCCAGCAGCCAACGGCCGGGAGAAGGGTCCCAAGAGACCCAGTACTTC. It yields the protein CASSQRPGEGSQETQYF.

This rearrangement joins TRBV7-8 to TRBJ1-5; D ambiguous. Per germline, CDR1 SGHVS and CDR2 FQNEAQ. V lost 3 bases and J 0 bases, leaving 3 bases between the germline ends. The CDR3 runs 13 residues. DNA for the CDR3: TGTGCCAGCAGCTTCTATAGCAATCAGCCCCAGCATTTT. Its translation is CASSFYSNQPQHF.

V gene TRBV2 combines with J gene TRBJ2-5; 10 nucleotides line up with TRBD2. This CDR3 comprises 17 residues. V trimming: 8 bases; J trimming: 7 bases; junction bases outside the gene matches: 19. Germline V gene data show CDR1 as SNHLY and CDR2 as FYNNEI. Here the CDR3 DNA reads TGTGCCAGCTTCCATGAGGGTGGGCTAGCGGGGGTTGGGACCCAGTACTTC. Residues: CASFHEGGLAGVGTQYF.

The chain links TRBV19 to TRBJ1-5; TRBD1 matches 7 bases. The J segment lost 5 bases and the V segment lost 9 bases, leaving 10 bases of the junction unmatched. Germline CDR1 is LNHDA and CDR2 is SQIVND (reference sequence). CDR3 length equals 14 residues. The CDR3 region is CASQLGTDYQPQHF. As DNA, the CDR3 is TGTGCCAGCCAACTCGGGACAGACTATCAGCCCCAGCATTTT.

V is TRBV7-3 and J is TRBJ2-2; possibly TRBD2 for D (6 bases). CDR3 size: 15 residues. The V end was cut by 5 bases, the J end by 5 bases, with 15 bases between. Germline V gene sequence: CDR1 SGHTA, CDR2 FQGTGA. The CDR3 reads CASSKQAGSTGELFF. The DNA of the CDR3 is TGTGCCAGCAGCAAGCAAGCGGGTTCGACCGGGGAGCTGTTTTTT.

The rearrangement links TRBV9 to TRBJ2-2, with D maybe TRBD1 (6 bases). The CDR3 extends over 15 amino acids. Trimming stripped 0 bases from V and 6 bases from J, with 12 bases between. CDR1 SGDLS and CDR2 YYNGEE come from the germline V gene. DNA for the CDR3: TGTGCCAGCAGCGTAGACAGGGTGTTCGCCGGGGAGCTGTTTTTT. This translates into CASSVDRVFAGELFF. Variable domain in full (rest from reference TRBV9 and TRBJ2-2): DSGVTQTPKHLITATGQRVTLRCSPRSGDLSVYWYQQSLDQGLQFLIQYYNGEERAKGNILERFSAQQFPDLHSELNLSSLELGDSALYFCASSVDRVFAGELFFGEGSRLTVL.

This chain links TRBV7-9 with TRBJ2-7; 7 nucleotides match TRBD1. The junction had 3 bases not matched to a gene; V was cut back by 1 base and J by 6 bases. Germline V lookup: CDR1 SEHNR, CDR2 FQNEAQ (reference sequence). The CDR3 loop spans 13 amino acids. The CDR3 DNA reads as TGTGCCAGCAGCTTAGACAGGGGTACCGAGCAGTACGTC. Translated, it gives CASSLDRGTEQYV.

The chain recombines TRBV19 with TRBJ1-5; tentatively, D is TRBD1 (6 bases). In germline, CDR1 is LNHDA, CDR2 SQIVND (reference sequence). This CDR3 has 15 amino acids. The germline V and J ends were trimmed by 10 bases and 2 bases, with 18 bases remaining between them. The CDR3 DNA reads as TGTGCCACCAAAGGGGGGGCGAGGGGCAATCAGCCCCAGCATTTT. This gives the protein CATKGGARGNQPQHF.

The CDR3 region has the DNA TGTGCCAGCTCACCAGGGCTACCGAGCTCTGGAAACACCATATATTTT. Translation gives CASSPGLPSSGNTIYF. This chain uses TRBV18 with TRBJ1-3; D is undetermined. Trimming shortened V by 2 bases and J by 0 bases, and 11 bases separated the two germline ends. The germline CDR1 and CDR2 sequences are KGHSH and LQKENI. The CDR3 length is 16 residues.

The chain employs TRBV10-3 and TRBJ2-7; D is perhaps TRBD1 (5 bases). Germline V gene sequence: CDR1 ENHRY, CDR2 SYGVKD. The CDR3 length is 13 residues. The V and J ends lost 4 bases and 2 bases respectively, with 9 bases between them. CDR3 amino acids: CAISVTDTYEQYV. For the CDR3, the DNA is TGTGCCATCAGTGTGACAGATACCTACGAGCAGTACGTC.

The V gene is TRBV6-5, the J gene TRBJ2-3, with D unresolved. Germline loops: CDR1 MNHEY, CDR2 SVGAGI. This CDR3 spans 11 amino acids. The CDR3 coding sequence is TGTGTGGCCAGAACCACAGATACGCAGTATTTT. Protein sequence: CVARTTDTQYF.

The chain employs TRBV19 and TRBJ1-6; the D gene is possibly TRBD1 (5 bases). The CDR3 extends over 14 amino acids. V lost 2 bases, J lost 7 bases, and 9 bases lay in between. Germline CDR1 LNHDA, CDR2 SQIVND (reference sequence). The CDR3, as DNA: TGTGCCAGTAGTATAATGACAGTGAATTCACCCCTCCACTTT. Amino acids: CASSIMTVNSPLHF. The variable domain in full, completed from reference TRBV19 and TRBJ1-6, reads DGGITQSPKYLFRKEGQNVTLSCEQNLNHDAMYWYRQDPGQGLRLIYYSQIVNDFQKGDIAEGYSVSREKKESFPLTVTSAQKNPTAFYLCASSIMTVNSPLHFGNGTRLTVT.

This rearrangement joins TRBV5-1 to TRBJ2-1, with 8 positions matching TRBD1. This CDR3 spans 16 amino acids. Trimming took 4 bases from V and 4 from J; bases not matched to a gene: 10. CDR1 and CDR2 from the germline V gene are SGHRS and YFSETQ. The CDR3 bases are TGCGCCAGCAGCGTCCCCTGGGGGACAGGTTACAATGAGCAGTTCTTC. Amino acid sequence: CASSVPWGTGYNEQFF.

This clone was seen more than once but under ten times. This sequence joins TRBV6-1 and TRBJ2-7, with D possibly TRBD1 on 5 matching bases. The CDR3 has 19 residues. Germline CDR1 reads MNHNS; CDR2 reads SASEGT. Trimming removed 0 bases from V and 2 bases from J, with 23 bases in between. CDR3 coding DNA: TGTGCCAGCAGTGAAGCTATTTCGGGTTGGAGACAGAAGGCCTACGAGCAGTACTTC. This encodes CASSEAISGWRQKAYEQYF.

The rearrangement joins TRBV28 to TRBJ2-5, with TRBD1 identical over 7 bases. Germline V gives CDR1 MDHEN, CDR2 SYDVKM. The J segment lost 4 bases and the V segment lost 5 bases, leaving 4 bases of the junction unmatched. The CDR3 has 13 residues. CDR3 amino acids: CASSLGQRETQYF. In DNA form, the CDR3 reads TGTGCCAGCAGTCTGGGACAGAGAGAGACCCAGTACTTC.

The chain carries TRBV27 and TRBJ2-5; TRBD2 matches at 12 bases. Germline V gene data show CDR1 as MNHEY and CDR2 as SMNVEV (reference sequence). The trim removed 4 bases at V and 4 bases at J, leaving 7 bases unmatched. The CDR3 consists of 16 residues. The CDR3 loop is CASSSAGLAGRETQYF. CDR3 nucleotide sequence: TGTGCCAGCAGTTCGGCCGGACTAGCGGGAAGAGAGACCCAGTACTTC.

This chain uses TRBV4-3 with TRBJ2-1, with 9 bases that match TRBD2. CDR3 length: 15 residues. Trimming took 0 bases from V and 3 from J; bases not matched to a gene: 0. The germline V gene encodes CDR1 LGHNA and CDR2 YSLEER. CDR3: CASSQERGGYNEQFF. The CDR3 DNA sequence: TGCGCCAGCAGCCAAGAGCGGGGGGGCTACAATGAGCAGTTCTTC.

J is TRBJ2-7 and V is TRBV7-6; D gene unclear. There are 17 residues in the CDR3. Looked up from germline, CDR1 is SGHVS and CDR2 is FNYEAQ. V shed 3 bases and J shed 4 bases, with 22 bases lying between them. The CDR3 region is CASSFNPWIVAVYEQYV. The CDR3 nucleotides read TGTGCCAGCAGCTTCAACCCCTGGATAGTAGCTGTTTACGAGCAGTACGTC.

The rearrangement joins TRBV10-2 to TRBJ2-1, with 14 bases that match TRBD2. The J segment lost 0 bases and the V segment lost 5 bases, leaving 9 bases of the junction unmatched. This CDR3 spans 19 amino acids. Germline lookup yields CDR1 WSHSY and CDR2 SAAADI. The CDR3 nucleotides are TGCGCCAGCAGTTTCCCGGGACTAGCGGGAGAGAGCTCCTACAATGAGCAGTTCTTC. This encodes CASSFPGLAGESSYNEQFF.

This clone was observed a handful of times. The sample carries other DNA sequences with the same CDR3. The chain carries TRBV4-1 and TRBJ1-5; tentatively, D is TRBD1 (5 bases). Trimming took 0 bases from V and 5 from J, leaving 5 bases between them. There are 13 residues in the CDR3. From germline, CDR1 is MGHRA and CDR2 YSYEKL. The CDR3 loop is CASSQDRDQPQHF. The CDR3 bases are TGCGCCAGCAGCCAAGACAGGGATCAGCCCCAGCATTTT.

This clone was recorded a few times. V is TRBV5-6 and J is TRBJ2-1; D uncertain. The germline V and J ends were trimmed by 1 base and 5 bases, with 7 bases remaining between them. The CDR3 covers 13 residues. CDR1 is SGHDT and CDR2 is YYEEEE in the germline V gene. CDR3 residues: CASSLNGNNEQFF. As DNA, the CDR3 is TGTGCCAGCAGCTTGAACGGTAACAATGAGCAGTTCTTC.

The genes are TRBV19 and TRBJ2-3; D is unclear. The length of the CDR3 is 15 residues. Trimming removed 5 bases at V and 1 base at J, with 13 bases between. Looked up from germline, CDR1 is LNHDA and CDR2 is SQIVND (reference sequence). The CDR3 loop reads CASSHPGERTDTQYF. The CDR3 nucleotides read TGTGCCAGTAGTCACCCAGGCGAGCGCACAGATACGCAGTATTTT. The full variable domain, rest sourced from reference TRBV19 and TRBJ2-3, is DGGITQSPKYLFRKEGQNVTLSCEQNLNHDAMYWYRQDPGQGLRLIYYSQIVNDFQKGDIAEGYSVSREKKESFPLTVTSAQKNPTAFYLCASSHPGERTDTQYFGPGTRLTVL.

V usage is TRBV7-6 and J usage is TRBJ1-1; tentative D call: TRBD1 (5 bases). This CDR3 is 17 amino acids long. V dropped 1 base and J dropped 1 base, with 16 bases sitting between them. Germline V gene data show CDR1 as SGHVS and CDR2 as FNYEAQ. The CDR3 DNA is TGTGCCAGCAGCTTAGGGGGGGAGTTGCCCCCGAACACTGAAGCTTTCTTT. Protein product: CASSLGGELPPNTEAFF.

The V call is TRBV28, the J call TRBJ2-3, with 8 bases lining up with TRBD1. From germline, CDR1 is MDHEN and CDR2 SYDVKM. V dropped 6 bases and J dropped 8; count of bases not matched to a gene: 1. The CDR3 totals 11 residues. CDR3 DNA: TGTGCCAGCAGGACAGGGGCTACGCAGTATTTT. Amino acid sequence: CASRTGATQYF.

V is TRBV5-1 and J is TRBJ1-5; D is unresolved. The CDR3 has 14 amino acids. CDR1 and CDR2 (germline): SGHRS, YFSETQ. V was cut by 1 base and J by 6 bases, with 11 bases left in between. The CDR3 protein is CASSLFGGVQPQHF. CDR3 DNA: TGCGCCAGCAGCTTGTTCGGCGGGGTTCAGCCCCAGCATTTT.

This rearrangement joins TRBV7-2 to TRBJ1-2; D remains ambiguous. This CDR3 region has 14 residues. CDR1 and CDR2 (germline): SGHTA, FQGNSA. V lost 1 base and J 4 bases, leaving 10 bases between the germline ends. CDR3 protein: CASSLDRGSYGYTF. The CDR3 bases are TGTGCCAGCAGCTTAGATCGGGGTTCCTATGGCTACACCTTC.

This clone was seen a single time. The chain links TRBV9 to TRBJ2-1, with D perhaps TRBD2 (7 bases). V lost 0 bases and J 4 bases, leaving 11 bases between the germline ends. The CDR3 runs 15 residues. Germline V gene sequence: CDR1 SGDLS, CDR2 YYNGEE. CDR3 region: CASSVGGGAYNEQFF. CDR3 coding DNA: TGTGCCAGCAGCGTAGGAGGGGGGGCGTACAATGAGCAGTTCTTC. The full variable domain, with the rest looked up from reference TRBV9 and TRBJ2-1, is DSGVTQTPKHLITATGQRVTLRCSPRSGDLSVYWYQQSLDQGLQFLIQYYNGEERAKGNILERFSAQQFPDLHSELNLSSLELGDSALYFCASSVGGGAYNEQFFGPGTRLTVL.